One and the same sample provided the 17 T cell receptor beta chains below, sequenced in a study of glioma-infiltrating T cells (dated by TCRdb to 2015 to 2016). Instrument on record: Illumina MiSeq. The iRepertoire nested amplicon-rescue multiplex PCR (arm-PCR) platform was used to amplify TCR alpha and beta CDR3 regions from RNA. Using fastp trimming at Q25 and MiXCR clonotype assembly, TCRdb reanalyzed the public sequencing data and kept in-frame beta chains. Each entry is one CDR3 protein sequence, shown with its most common DNA and genes. For this sample the table gives under 200,000 distinct CDR3 sequences, of which around 40% were detected only once. Clones ranked in the top ten supply roughly 5.2% of the sample. The sequenced sample consisted of glioma tissue, nonneoplastic brain tissue, or PBMCs (not recorded which). These receptors all stem from a human donor with low-grade glioma or glioblastoma, undergoing nonglioma brain surgery, or in good health (not recorded which).

This clonotype was seen only once. Possible read error: a much larger clone is one base away. The rearrangement links TRBV7-9 to TRBJ2-1; D not certain. The CDR3 extends over 13 amino acids. The germline gives CDR1 SEHNR, CDR2 FQNEAQ (reference sequence). The CDR3 coding sequence is TGTACCAGCACACTCCCAGCTTCCAATGAGCAGTTCTTC. This sequence encodes CTSTLPASNEQFF.

This chain connects TRBV2 to TRBJ2-7; the match to TRBD2 covers 9 bases. CDR1 and CDR2 (germline): SNHLY, FYNNEI. V shed 4 bases and J 6 bases; nucleotides not matched to a gene: 7. The CDR3 has 14 residues. CDR3 sequence (DNA): TGTGCCAGCAGTGGGCGGGAGGGCCGATCCGAGCAGTACTTC. It encodes CASSGREGRSEQYF. The full variable domain, its missing parts supplied by reference TRBV2 and TRBJ2-7, is EPEVTQTPSHQVTQMGQEVILRCVPISNHLYFYWYRQILGQKVEFLVSFYNNEISEKSEIFDDQFSVERPDGSNFTLKIRSTKLEDSAMYFCASSGREGRSEQYFGPGTRLTVT.

This clonotype was seen at least ten times. The V gene is TRBV20-1, the J gene TRBJ2-7, with 7 positions matching TRBD1. Germline assignment: CDR1 DFQATT and CDR2 SNEGSKA (reference sequence). Trimming removed 0 bases from V and 4 bases from J; junction bases left unmatched: 0. CDR3 length: 12 amino acids. CDR3: CSAREQGYEQYF. The CDR3, as DNA: TGCAGTGCTAGAGAACAGGGGTACGAGCAGTACTTC.

The V and J genes are TRBV2 and TRBJ2-7; 10 nucleotides agree with TRBD2. The CDR3 contains 13 residues. Germline CDR1 and CDR2: SNHLY and FYNNEI. Unmatched junction bases numbered 8, after V lost 8 bases and J lost 7 bases. CDR3 sequence reads: CASEVAGGGEQYF. The CDR3 DNA is TGTGCCAGCGAAGTAGCGGGAGGAGGAGAGCAGTACTTC.

This clonotype occurred many times. The V and J genes are TRBV28 and TRBJ2-7; D gene ambiguous. V lost 4 bases to trimming and J lost 1 base, with 11 bases between them. This CDR3 is 14 amino acids long. Germline loops: CDR1 MDHEN, CDR2 SYDVKM. The chain's CDR3 is CASSSPSVSYEQYF. The CDR3 DNA follows: TGTGCCAGCAGTTCCCCGTCGGTTTCCTACGAGCAGTACTTC.

Only a few counts were recorded for this clonotype. A much larger clone sits a single nucleotide away, making a read error possible. V usage is TRBV12-3 or TRBV12-4 and J usage is TRBJ2-7, with D hard to call. With 4 bases removed from V and 5 bases from J, the gap between germline ends came to 3 bases. This CDR3 is built from 10 residues. This CDR3 reads CASSSDEQYF. The CDR3 nucleotides read TGTGCCAGCAGTTCCGACGAGCAGTACTTC.

This clonotype was recorded only once. A much larger clone differs from this one at a single base, so this may be a read error. This sequence joins TRBV28 and TRBJ2-7, with 8 bases aligning to TRBD1. The CDR3 sequence is 15 residues long. V lost 5 bases and J lost 7; bases outside the gene matches: 13. Germline V gives CDR1 MDHEN, CDR2 SYDVKM. The CDR3 nucleotides read TGTGCCAGCAGTCCCGCACAGGGGGGCTCCTTTGAGCAGTACTTC. It yields the protein CASSPAQGGSFEQYF.

At least ten counts were recorded for this clonotype. The rearrangement uses TRBV27 and TRBJ2-5; D may be TRBD1 (5 bases). V lost 6 bases to trimming and J lost 5 bases, with 19 bases between them. The CDR3 is made up of 15 amino acids. Per the germline V gene, CDR1 is MNHEY and CDR2 is SMNVEV (reference sequence). In nucleotides, the CDR3 is TGTGCCAGCAGCCCCCTAGGGGCTGGTAGGGAGACCCAGTACTTC. Translating gives CASSPLGAGRETQYF.

This clonotype has a count of ten or more. The chain has TRBV28 and TRBJ2-7, with D maybe TRBD1 (5 bases). The CDR3 sequence is 15 residues long. Germline lookup yields CDR1 MDHEN and CDR2 SYDVKM. Trimming removed 6 bases from V and 3 bases from J, with 18 bases in between. CDR3 nucleotides: TGTGCCAGCAGCTCCATGACGACAGCCGTCTACGAGCAGTACTTC. Translated, it gives CASSSMTTAVYEQYF.

On this clonotype itself: A junction boundary mismatches the germline segment, possibly from a read error. The chain recombines TRBV19 with TRBJ1-1; 8 bases map to TRBD1. CDR1 and CDR2 (germline): LNHDA, SQIVND (reference sequence). This CDR3 region has 15 residues. Here the CDR3 DNA reads TGTGTCAGTAGTCCCCGGACAGGGACCAACACTGAAGCTTTCTTT. This encodes CVSSPRTGTNTEAFF.

The J gene is TRBJ2-3, the V gene TRBV9, with D maybe TRBD2 (6 bases). V lost 3 bases to trimming and J lost 2 bases, with 13 bases between them. The CDR3 contains 15 residues. CDR1 SGDLS and CDR2 YYNGEE come from the germline V gene. In DNA form, the CDR3 reads TGTGCCAGCAGCGAGATTAGCGGACTCACAGATACGCAGTATTTT. This gives the protein CASSEISGLTDTQYF.

Ten or more counts support this clonotype. V gene TRBV28 combines with J gene TRBJ2-1, with TRBD2 identical over 10 bases. Germline assignment: CDR1 MDHEN and CDR2 SYDVKM. This CDR3 contains 15 residues. The junction had 13 bases not matched to a gene; V was cut back by 5 bases and J by 12 bases. Here the CDR3 reads CASSTDRSSGSWQFF. CDR3 nucleotide sequence: TGTGCCAGCAGTACCGACCGCTCTAGCGGGAGTTGGCAGTTCTTC.

This clonotype has ten or more counts. This chain links TRBV6-1 with TRBJ1-5; perhaps TRBD1 as D (6 bases). The CDR3 contains 15 residues. V dropped 5 bases and J dropped 4 bases, with 15 bases sitting between them. CDR1 and CDR2 (germline): MNHNS, SASEGT. CDR3 in DNA: TGTGCCAGCAGTTCCTCAGACAGGCGGAATCAGCCCCAGCATTTT. The encoded protein is CASSSSDRRNQPQHF.

This clonotype occurred many times. The chain combines TRBV7-9 with TRBJ1-5, with D unresolved. Trimming left V 4 bases short and J 4 bases short, with 11 bases between. Germline loops: CDR1 SEHNR, CDR2 FQNEAQ (reference sequence). This CDR3 has 14 residues. The CDR3 DNA reads TGTGCCAGCAGCTCATCCGGCAGAAATCAGCCCCAGCATTTT. The encoded protein is CASSSSGRNQPQHF.

This clonotype was counted ten times or more. The V and J genes are TRBV2 and TRBJ1-1; no clear D. CDR1 is SNHLY, CDR2 FYNNEI, per germline. The CDR3 sequence is 13 residues long. V lost 5 bases and J 1 base, leaving 8 bases between the germline ends. The DNA of the CDR3 is TGTGCCAGCAGTACTGACTGGAACACTGAAGCTTTCTTT. Translation: CASSTDWNTEAFF. Based on the CDR3 plus reference TRBV2 and TRBJ1-1, the full variable domain is EPEVTQTPSHQVTQMGQEVILRCVPISNHLYFYWYRQILGQKVEFLVSFYNNEISEKSEIFDDQFSVERPDGSNFTLKIRSTKLEDSAMYFCASSTDWNTEAFFGQGTRLTVV.

This clonotype was seen a handful of times. The V call is TRBV5-5, the J call TRBJ1-2; TRBD1 matches at 9 bases. The CDR3 runs 13 residues. Germline trimming cut 4 bases from V and 8 bases from J; bases unmatched to any gene: 6. Germline V gene sequence: CDR1 SGHKS, CDR2 YYEKEE (reference sequence). CDR3 protein: CASSDGQGFGYTF. DNA of the CDR3: TGTGCCAGCAGCGACGGACAGGGGTTCGGCTACACCTTC.

This clonotype turned up a few times. J is TRBJ1-2 and V is TRBV29-1, with D perhaps TRBD1 (5 bases). This CDR3 has 11 residues. Germline values: CDR1 SQVTM, CDR2 ANQGSEA. The V end lost 7 bases, the J end lost 5 bases, and 11 bases lay between the germline ends. CDR3 DNA: TGCAGCGGGTTTGAGGGGTATGGCTACACCTTC. Encoded protein: CSGFEGYGYTF.